This note documents a single TCR beta chain sequence. Germline lookup yields CDR1 MNHEY and CDR2 SVGAGI. This CDR3 is built from 15 residues. Trimming removed 6 bases at V and 7 bases at J, with 19 bases between. The data derive from a study of T cell responses to AZD1222 COVID-19 vaccine. Only in-frame clones appear in the TCRdb table, and some are missing; sequencing was by immunoSEQ multiplex PCR. The data contain 150,000 or so clones, approximately 92% of them seen just once; the ten biggest clones take up roughly 3.6%. This receptor was identified in an adult who received the AZD1222 COVID-19 vaccine. The source material was peripheral blood, sampled 28 days after the second AZD1222 dose. The chain carries TRBV6-5 and TRBJ1-5; TRBD1 might be the D (5 bases). The CDR3 DNA reads as TGTGCCAGCAGGGACTTACTTGGGGGAGGGCAGCCCCAGCATTTT. Protein: CASRDLLGGGQPQHF.